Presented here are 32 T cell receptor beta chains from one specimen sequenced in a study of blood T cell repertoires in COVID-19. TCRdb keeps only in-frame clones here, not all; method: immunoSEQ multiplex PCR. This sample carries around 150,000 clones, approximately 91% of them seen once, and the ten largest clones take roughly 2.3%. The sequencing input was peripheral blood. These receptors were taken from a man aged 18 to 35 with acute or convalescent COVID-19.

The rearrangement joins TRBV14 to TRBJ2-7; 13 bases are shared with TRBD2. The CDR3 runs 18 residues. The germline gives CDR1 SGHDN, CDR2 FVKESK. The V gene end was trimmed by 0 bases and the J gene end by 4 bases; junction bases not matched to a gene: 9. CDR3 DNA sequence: TGTGCCAGCAGCCAAGATATTGGGGGACTAGCGGGAAGGTACGAGCAGTACTTC. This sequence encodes CASSQDIGGLAGRYEQYF. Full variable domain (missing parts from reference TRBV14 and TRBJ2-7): EAGVTQFPSHSVIEKGQTVTLRCDPISGHDNLYWYRRVMGKEIKFLLHFVKESKQDESGMPNNRFLAERTGGTYSTLKVQPAELEDSGVYFCASSQDIGGLAGRYEQYFGPGTRLTVT.

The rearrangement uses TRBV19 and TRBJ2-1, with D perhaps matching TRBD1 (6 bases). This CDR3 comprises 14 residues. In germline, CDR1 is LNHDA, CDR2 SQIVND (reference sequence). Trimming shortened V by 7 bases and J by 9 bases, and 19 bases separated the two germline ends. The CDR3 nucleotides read TGTGCCAGTACCCCTGACAGGCCCGTTGGTGAGCAGTTCTTC. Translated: CASTPDRPVGEQFF.

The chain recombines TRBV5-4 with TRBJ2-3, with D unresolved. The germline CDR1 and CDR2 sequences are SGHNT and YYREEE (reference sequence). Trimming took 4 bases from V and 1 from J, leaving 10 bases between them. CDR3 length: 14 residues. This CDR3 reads CASSPVAGTDTQYF. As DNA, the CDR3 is TGTGCCAGCAGCCCGGTCGCCGGCACAGATACGCAGTATTTT.

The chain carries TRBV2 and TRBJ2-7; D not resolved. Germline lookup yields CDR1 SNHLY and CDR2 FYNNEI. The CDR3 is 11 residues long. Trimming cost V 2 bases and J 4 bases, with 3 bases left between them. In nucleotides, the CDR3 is TGTGCCAGCAGTGAACTTTACGAGCAGTACTTC. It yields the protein CASSELYEQYF.

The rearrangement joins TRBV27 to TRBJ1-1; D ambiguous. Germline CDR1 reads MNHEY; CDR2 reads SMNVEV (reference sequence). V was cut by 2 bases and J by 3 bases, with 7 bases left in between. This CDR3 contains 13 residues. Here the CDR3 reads CASSLRGYTEAFF. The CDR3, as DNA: TGTGCCAGCAGTTTACGAGGATACACTGAAGCTTTCTTT.

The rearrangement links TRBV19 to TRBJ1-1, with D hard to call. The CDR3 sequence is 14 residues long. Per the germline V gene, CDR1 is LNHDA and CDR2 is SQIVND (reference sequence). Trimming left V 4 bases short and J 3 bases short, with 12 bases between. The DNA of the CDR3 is TGTGCCAGTAGTAACCGAGTGAGGGACACTGAAGCTTTCTTT. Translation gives CASSNRVRDTEAFF.

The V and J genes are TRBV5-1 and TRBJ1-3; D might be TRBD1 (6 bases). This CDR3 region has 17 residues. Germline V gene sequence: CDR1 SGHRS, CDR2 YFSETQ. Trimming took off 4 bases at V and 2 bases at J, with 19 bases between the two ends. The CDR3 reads CASSDRTPPGAGNTIYF. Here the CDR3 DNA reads TGCGCCAGCAGCGATAGGACACCTCCAGGGGCTGGAAACACCATATATTTT.

CDR3 region: CASRGGGIHGYTF. The CDR3 bases are TGCGCCAGCAGGGGAGGAGGGATCCATGGCTACACCTTC. This rearrangement joins TRBV5-1 to TRBJ1-2, with D unresolved. The ends were cut back, 5 bases at V and 6 bases at J, with 14 bases in the middle. Germline lookup yields CDR1 SGHRS and CDR2 YFSETQ. The CDR3 runs 13 residues. The full variable domain, completed using reference TRBV5-1 and TRBJ1-2, is KAGVTQTPRYLIKTRGQQVTLSCSPISGHRSVSWYQQTPGQGLQFLFEYFSETQRNKGNFPGRFSGRQFSNSRSEMNVSTLELGDSALYLCASRGGGIHGYTFGSGTRLTVV.

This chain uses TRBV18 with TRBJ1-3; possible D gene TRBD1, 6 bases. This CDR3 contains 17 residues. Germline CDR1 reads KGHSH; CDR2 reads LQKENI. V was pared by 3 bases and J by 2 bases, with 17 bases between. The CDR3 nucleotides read TGTGCCAGCTCACCTTCTCCCGCCGGGACACCTGGAAACACCATATATTTT. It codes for CASSPSPAGTPGNTIYF.

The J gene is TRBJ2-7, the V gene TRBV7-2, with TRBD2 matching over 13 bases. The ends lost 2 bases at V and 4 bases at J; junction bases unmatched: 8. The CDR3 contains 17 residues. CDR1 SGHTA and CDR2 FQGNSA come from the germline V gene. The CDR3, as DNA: TGTGCCAGCAGCTTACCCGAACTAGCGGGAGGGGTGTACGAGCAGTACTTC. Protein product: CASSLPELAGGVYEQYF.

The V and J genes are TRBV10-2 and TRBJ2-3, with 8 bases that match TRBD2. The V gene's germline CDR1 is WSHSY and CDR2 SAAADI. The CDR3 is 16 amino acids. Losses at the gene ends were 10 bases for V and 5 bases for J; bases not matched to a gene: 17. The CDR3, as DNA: TGCGCCACCCGATCGGGTCGGGAGGGTAGGGGAGATACGCAGTATTTT. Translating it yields CATRSGREGRGDTQYF.

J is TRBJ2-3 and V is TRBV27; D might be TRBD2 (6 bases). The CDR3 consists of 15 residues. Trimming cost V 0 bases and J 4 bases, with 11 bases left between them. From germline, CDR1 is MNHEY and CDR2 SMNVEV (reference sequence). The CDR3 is CASSLSEGLADTQYF. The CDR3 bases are TGTGCCAGCAGTTTATCGGAGGGACTCGCAGATACGCAGTATTTT.

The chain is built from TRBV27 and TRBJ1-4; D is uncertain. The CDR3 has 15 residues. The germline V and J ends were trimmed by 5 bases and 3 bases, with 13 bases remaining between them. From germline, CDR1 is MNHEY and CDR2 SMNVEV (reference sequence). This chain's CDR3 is CASSPVVAANEKLFF. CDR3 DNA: TGTGCCAGCAGTCCCGTGGTCGCGGCTAATGAAAAACTGTTTTTT.

The CDR3 protein is CASSLVVAGDSTDTQYF. In nucleotides, the CDR3 is TGTGCCAGCAGCTTGGTAGTAGCGGGAGATAGCACAGATACGCAGTATTTT. This rearrangement joins TRBV5-4 to TRBJ2-3, with 9 bases fitting TRBD2. The CDR3 totals 17 residues. Germline V lookup: CDR1 SGHNT, CDR2 YYREEE (reference sequence). V gave up 0 bases and J gave up 0 bases; unmatched junction bases: 5.

The CDR3 coding sequence is TGTGCCATCAGTGGGGAGCGGGGAACTAGCACAGATACGCAGTATTTT. Amino acid sequence: CAISGERGTSTDTQYF. This rearrangement joins TRBV10-3 to TRBJ2-3; 7 bases are a match to TRBD2. The CDR3 covers 16 residues. V trimming: 4 bases; J trimming: 0 bases; junction bases outside the gene matches: 7. Germline CDR1 ENHRY, CDR2 SYGVKD.

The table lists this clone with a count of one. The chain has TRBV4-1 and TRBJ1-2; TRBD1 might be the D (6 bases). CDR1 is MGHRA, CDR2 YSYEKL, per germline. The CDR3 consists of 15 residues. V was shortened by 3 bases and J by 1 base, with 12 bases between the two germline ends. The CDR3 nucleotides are TGCGCCAGCAGCCAGATGGGACACCTTAACTATGGCTACACCTTC. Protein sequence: CASSQMGHLNYGYTF.

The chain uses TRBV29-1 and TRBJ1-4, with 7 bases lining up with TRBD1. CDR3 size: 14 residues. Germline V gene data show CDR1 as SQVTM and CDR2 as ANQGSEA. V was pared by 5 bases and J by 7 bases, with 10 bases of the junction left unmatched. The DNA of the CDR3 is TGCAGCGTTCTCTCGACAGGGTTGGGTGAAAAACTGTTTTTT. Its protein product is CSVLSTGLGEKLFF.

DNA for the CDR3: TGTGCCAGCAGCCCGAGGGGAAACACCATATATTTT. This translates into CASSPRGNTIYF. The chain has TRBV7-9 and TRBJ1-3, with D unclear. This CDR3 has 12 residues. V shed 5 bases and J shed 4 bases, with 6 bases lying between them. Per germline, CDR1 SEHNR and CDR2 FQNEAQ (reference sequence).

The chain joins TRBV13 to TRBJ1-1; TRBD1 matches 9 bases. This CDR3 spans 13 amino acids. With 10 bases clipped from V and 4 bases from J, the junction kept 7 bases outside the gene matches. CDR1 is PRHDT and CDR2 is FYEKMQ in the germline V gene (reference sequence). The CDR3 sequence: CATNRGLGTEAFF. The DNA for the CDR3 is TGTGCCACCAACAGGGGGCTGGGCACTGAAGCTTTCTTT.

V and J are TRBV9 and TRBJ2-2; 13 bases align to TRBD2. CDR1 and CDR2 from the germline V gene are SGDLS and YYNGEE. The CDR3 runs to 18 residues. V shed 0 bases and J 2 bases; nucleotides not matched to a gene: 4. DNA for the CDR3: TGTGCCAGCAGCGTAGCGGGACTAGCGGGGCTTAACACCGGGGAGCTGTTTTTT. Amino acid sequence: CASSVAGLAGLNTGELFF.

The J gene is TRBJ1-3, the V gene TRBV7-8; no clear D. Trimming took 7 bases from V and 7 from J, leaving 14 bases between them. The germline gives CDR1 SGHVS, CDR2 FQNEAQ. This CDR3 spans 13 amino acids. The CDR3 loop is CASKLNPGNTIYF. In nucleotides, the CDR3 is TGTGCCAGCAAGCTCAATCCGGGGAACACCATATATTTT.

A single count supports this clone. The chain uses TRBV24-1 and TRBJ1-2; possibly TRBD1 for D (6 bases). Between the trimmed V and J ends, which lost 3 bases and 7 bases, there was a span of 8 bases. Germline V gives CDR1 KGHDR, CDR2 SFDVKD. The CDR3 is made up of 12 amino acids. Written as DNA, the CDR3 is TGTGCCACCAGTGATCCAGGGGTTGGCTACACCTTC. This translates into CATSDPGVGYTF.

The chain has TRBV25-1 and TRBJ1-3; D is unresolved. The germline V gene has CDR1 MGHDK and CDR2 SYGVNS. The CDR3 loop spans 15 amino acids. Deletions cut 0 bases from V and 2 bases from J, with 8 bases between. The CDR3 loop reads CASSEYIGAGNTIYF. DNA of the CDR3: TGTGCCAGCAGTGAATATATCGGAGCTGGAAACACCATATATTTT.

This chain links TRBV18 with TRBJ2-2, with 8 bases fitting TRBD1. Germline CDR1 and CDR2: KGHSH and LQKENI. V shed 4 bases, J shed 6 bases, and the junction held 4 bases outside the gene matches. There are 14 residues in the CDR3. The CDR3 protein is CASSLDRVAGELFF. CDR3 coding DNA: TGTGCCAGCTCACTGGACAGGGTGGCCGGGGAGCTGTTTTTT.

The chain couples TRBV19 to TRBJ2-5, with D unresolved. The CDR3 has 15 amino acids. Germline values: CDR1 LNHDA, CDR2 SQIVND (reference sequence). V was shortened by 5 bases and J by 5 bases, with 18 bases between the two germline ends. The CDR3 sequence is CASSGRVQASETQYF. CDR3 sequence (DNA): TGTGCCAGTAGTGGGCGCGTCCAGGCGTCGGAGACCCAGTACTTC.

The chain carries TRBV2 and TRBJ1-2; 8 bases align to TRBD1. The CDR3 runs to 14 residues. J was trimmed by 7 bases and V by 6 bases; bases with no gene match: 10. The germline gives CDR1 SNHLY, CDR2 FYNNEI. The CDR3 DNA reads TGTGCCAGCAGAAAGACAGGGGTAGCAGGTGGCTACACCTTC. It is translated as CASRKTGVAGGYTF.

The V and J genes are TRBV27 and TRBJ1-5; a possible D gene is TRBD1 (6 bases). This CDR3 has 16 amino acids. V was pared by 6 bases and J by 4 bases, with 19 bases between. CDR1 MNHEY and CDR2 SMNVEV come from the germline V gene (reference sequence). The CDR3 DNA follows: TGTGCCAGCAGAAGGGGGGGGCCAGCTGAAAATCAGCCCCAGCATTTT. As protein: CASRRGGPAENQPQHF.

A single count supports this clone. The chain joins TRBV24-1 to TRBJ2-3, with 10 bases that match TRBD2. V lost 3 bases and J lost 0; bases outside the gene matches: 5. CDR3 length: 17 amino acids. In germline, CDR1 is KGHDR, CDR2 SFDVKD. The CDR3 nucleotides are TGTGCCACCAGTGATCGGACTAGCGGAGGGAGCACAGATACGCAGTATTTT. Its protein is CATSDRTSGGSTDTQYF.

The CDR3 nucleotides are TGTGCCAGCGGACTGGGACAGGGTGGAAACACCATATATTTT. Its translation is CASGLGQGGNTIYF. V and J are TRBV6-5 and TRBJ1-3; 9 nucleotides match TRBD1. J was trimmed by 3 bases and V by 8 bases; bases with no gene match: 5. This CDR3 has 14 residues. Germline values: CDR1 MNHEY, CDR2 SVGAGI.

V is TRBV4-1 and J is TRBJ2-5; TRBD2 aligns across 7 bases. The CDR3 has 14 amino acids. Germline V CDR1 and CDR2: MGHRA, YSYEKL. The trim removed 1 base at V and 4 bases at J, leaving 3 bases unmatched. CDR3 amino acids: CASSQGGGRETQYF. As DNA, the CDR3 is TGCGCCAGCAGCCAAGGGGGAGGGAGAGAGACCCAGTACTTC.

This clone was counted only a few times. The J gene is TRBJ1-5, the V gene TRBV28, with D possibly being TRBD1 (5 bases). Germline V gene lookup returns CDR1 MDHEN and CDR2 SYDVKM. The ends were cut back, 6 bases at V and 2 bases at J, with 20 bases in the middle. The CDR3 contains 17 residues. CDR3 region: CASRGWNAGLRNQPQHF. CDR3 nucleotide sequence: TGTGCCAGCAGGGGGTGGAACGCAGGGCTCCGCAATCAGCCCCAGCATTTT.

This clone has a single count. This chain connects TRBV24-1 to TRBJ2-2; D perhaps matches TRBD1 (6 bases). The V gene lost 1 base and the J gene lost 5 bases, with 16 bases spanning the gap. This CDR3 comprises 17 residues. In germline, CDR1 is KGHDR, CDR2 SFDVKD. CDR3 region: CATSDLGGLRRTGELFF. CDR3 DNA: TGTGCCACCAGTGATTTAGGGGGTCTTCGGCGGACCGGGGAGCTGTTTTTT.